Below are 10 T cell receptor beta chains sequenced from a single sample in a study of blood T cell repertoires in COVID-19. The table came from immunoSEQ multiplex PCR; TCRdb's copy has only in-frame clones and leaves some out. The table records 95,000 to 150,000 clones, roughly 84% of them present only once. Sequencing was done on a sample of PBMCs or T cells enriched from blood (not recorded which). Source of these receptors: a woman aged 25 to 45 who had recovered from COVID-19.

The chain uses TRBV18 and TRBJ2-5, with a weak D call TRBD1 (5 bases). CDR1 KGHSH and CDR2 LQKENI come from the germline V gene. The CDR3 is 14 amino acids. The V end was cut by 2 bases, the J end by 4 bases, with 11 bases between. The CDR3 DNA follows: TGTGCCAGCTCACCAATAGGGGTGCGAGAGACCCAGTACTTC. Translated, it gives CASSPIGVRETQYF.

The chain recombines TRBV5-5 with TRBJ1-2; TRBD1 aligns across 8 bases. Germline V gene data show CDR1 as SGHKS and CDR2 as YYEKEE (reference sequence). Losses at the gene ends were 4 bases for V and 6 bases for J; bases not matched to a gene: 17. The CDR3 spans 17 residues. The CDR3 is CASSPQLGQGKLDGYTF. The CDR3, as DNA: TGTGCCAGCAGCCCCCAACTCGGACAGGGAAAATTGGATGGCTACACCTTC.

This clone has just a few counts. The V gene is TRBV27, the J gene TRBJ1-6; unclear D gene. V lost 3 bases, J lost 5 bases, and 11 bases lay in between. Germline loops: CDR1 MNHEY, CDR2 SMNVEV (reference sequence). This CDR3 is built from 15 residues. The CDR3 region is CASSFFRRDNSPLHF. DNA of the CDR3: TGTGCCAGCAGTTTTTTTCGGCGGGATAATTCACCCCTCCACTTT.

This chain joins TRBV3-1 (or the pseudogene TRBV3-2) and TRBJ2-3, with D possibly being TRBD2 (6 bases). The germline V gene has CDR1 LGHDT and CDR2 YNNKEL (reference sequence). Trimming shortened V by 1 base and J by 3 bases, and 8 bases separated the two germline ends. This CDR3 comprises 14 residues. The CDR3 region has the DNA TGTGCCAGCAGCCAAGTTGGAGGGACAGATACGCAGTATTTT. The encoded protein is CASSQVGGTDTQYF.

The chain couples TRBV7-3 to TRBJ2-2; tentative D call: TRBD2 (5 bases). Per the germline V gene, CDR1 is SGHTA and CDR2 is FQGTGA. The CDR3 spans 18 residues. The germline V and J ends were trimmed by 4 bases and 3 bases, with 21 bases remaining between them. In DNA form, the CDR3 reads TGTGCCAGCAGCTCCTCCGTACCCTCGGCCGGGGACACCGGGGAGCTGTTTTTT. This encodes CASSSSVPSAGDTGELFF. Full variable domain (remainder filled in from reference TRBV7-3 and TRBJ2-2): GAGVSQTPSNKVTEKGKYVELRCDPISGHTALYWYRQSLGQGPEFLIYFQGTGAADDSGLPNDRFFAVRPEGSVSTLKIQRTERGDSAVYLCASSSSVPSAGDTGELFFGEGSRLTVL.

J is TRBJ1-5 and V is TRBV6-6, with 8 bases aligning to TRBD1. The ends lost 2 bases at V and 5 bases at J; junction bases unmatched: 2. Germline CDR1 is MNHNY and CDR2 is SVGAGI (reference sequence). CDR3 length equals 14 residues. CDR3 region: CASSYLTGDQPQHF. As DNA, the CDR3 is TGTGCCAGCAGTTACCTGACAGGGGATCAGCCCCAGCATTTT.

The rearrangement links TRBV4-1 to TRBJ2-7; TRBD1 matches at 7 bases. J lost 4 bases, V lost 4 bases, and 10 bases had no gene match. The CDR3 sequence is 15 residues long. The germline gives CDR1 MGHRA, CDR2 YSYEKL. The CDR3 DNA is TGCGCCAGCAGCCCCCTCTGGACAGGAAGGTACGAGCAGTACTTC. Protein: CASSPLWTGRYEQYF.

The chain employs TRBV5-1 and TRBJ2-1; TRBD2 matches at 13 bases. This CDR3 has 16 residues. The germline V gene has CDR1 SGHRS and CDR2 YFSETQ. The V and J ends lost 5 bases and 0 bases, in that order; junction bases with no gene match: 2. CDR3 in amino acids: CASRRTSGSSYNEQFF. In DNA form, the CDR3 reads TGCGCCAGCAGACGGACTAGCGGGAGCTCCTACAATGAGCAGTTCTTC.

This chain joins TRBV18 and TRBJ1-3, with 8 bases lining up with TRBD1. The CDR3 runs to 15 residues. CDR1 and CDR2 from the germline V gene are KGHSH and LQKENI. The junction had 4 bases not matched to a gene; V was cut back by 4 bases and J by 2 bases. CDR3 in amino acids: CASSRPDRAGNTIYF. DNA for the CDR3: TGTGCCAGCTCACGACCGGACAGGGCTGGAAACACCATATATTTT. The whole variable domain, remainder taken from reference TRBV18 and TRBJ1-3, is NAGVMQNPRHLVRRRGQEARLRCSPMKGHSHVYWYRQLPEEGLKFMVYLQKENIIDESGMPKERFSAEFPKEGPSILRIQQVVRGDSAAYFCASSRPDRAGNTIYFGEGSWLTVV.

The J gene is TRBJ2-1, the V gene TRBV25-1; TRBD2 agrees at 10 bases. CDR3 length: 15 residues. V trimming: 5 bases; J trimming: 3 bases; junction bases outside the gene matches: 4. CDR1 MGHDK and CDR2 SYGVNS come from the germline V gene. The CDR3 DNA is TGTGCCAGCAGTTTAGCGGGGGGATACTACAATGAGCAGTTCTTC. Its translation: CASSLAGGYYNEQFF.